These T cell receptor beta chains were read from a single sample in a study of cytomegalovirus exposure and HLA in healthy donors. Clones were sequenced by immunoSEQ multiplex PCR, and TCRdb holds only the in-frame ones, with some missing. Found here are approximately 230,000 clones, roughly 87% of them singletons; the top ten hold 12%. The source material was PBMCs. The receptor source for this set is a man between 18 and 29 years old in good health and CMV-seropositive. Each CDR3 is given with its conserved first and last residue. The D gene is left open where the match is weak. Expanded clones get a size class; other rows say once, few or many, or leave the size out.

v_gene: TRBV18; d_gene: -; abundance: -; j_gene: TRBJ2-3; CDR3aa: CASSPSSRSGTDTQYF; CDR3nt: TGTGCCAGCTCACCATCCTCCCGGTCTGGCACAGATACGCAGTATTTT
v_gene: TRBV10-1; d_gene: TRBD2; abundance: -; j_gene: TRBJ2-1; CDR3aa: CASAETSGGTYNEQFF; CDR3nt: TGCGCCAGCGCTGAAACTAGCGGGGGGACCTACAATGAGCAGTTCTTC
v_gene: TRBV27; d_gene: TRBD1; abundance: -; j_gene: TRBJ2-5; CDR3aa: CASSLSTGGRGTQYF; CDR3nt: TGTGCCAGCAGTTTATCAACAGGGGGGCGTGGGACCCAGTACTTC
v_gene: TRBV5-4; d_gene: -; abundance: -; j_gene: TRBJ2-1; CDR3aa: CASSEAQYSYNEQFF; CDR3nt: TGTGCCAGCAGCGAAGCACAATATTCCTACAATGAGCAGTTCTTC
v_gene: TRBV6-5; d_gene: TRBD2; abundance: -; j_gene: TRBJ2-1; CDR3aa: CASSWGFTSGEQFF; CDR3nt: TGTGCCAGCAGTTGGGGTTTTACTAGCGGTGAGCAGTTCTTC
v_gene: TRBV6-5; d_gene: TRBD2; abundance: -; j_gene: TRBJ2-7; CDR3aa: CASRLAGVGNYEQYF; CDR3nt: TGTGCCAGCCGGCTAGCGGGAGTGGGGAACTACGAGCAGTACTTC
v_gene: TRBV27; d_gene: -; abundance: -; j_gene: TRBJ1-3; CDR3aa: CASSLRGAYGNTIYF; CDR3nt: TGTGCCAGCAGTTTAAGGGGGGCTTATGGAAACACCATATATTTT
v_gene: TRBV28; d_gene: -; abundance: -; j_gene: TRBJ1-4; CDR3aa: CAIKRSNEKLFF; CDR3nt: TGTGCCATCAAACGGTCTAATGAAAAACTGTTTTTT
v_gene: TRBV11-2; d_gene: -; abundance: -; j_gene: TRBJ1-2; CDR3aa: CASSQNRVHGYTF; CDR3nt: TGTGCCAGCAGCCAAAACAGGGTACATGGCTACACCTTC
v_gene: TRBV4-2; d_gene: TRBD2; abundance: -; j_gene: TRBJ2-7; CDR3aa: CASSQGHLAGELEQYF; CDR3nt: TGTGCCAGCAGCCAAGGACATCTAGCGGGAGAGCTCGAGCAGTACTTC
v_gene: TRBV18; d_gene: -; abundance: -; j_gene: TRBJ2-1; CDR3aa: CASSPGAGLNEQFF; CDR3nt: TGTGCCAGCTCACCAGGAGCAGGCCTGAATGAGCAGTTCTTC
v_gene: TRBV9; d_gene: -; abundance: -; j_gene: TRBJ1-2; CDR3aa: CASSVYTGGYTF; CDR3nt: TGTGCCAGCAGCGTTTACACTGGAGGCTACACCTTC
v_gene: TRBV28; d_gene: -; abundance: -; j_gene: TRBJ1-5; CDR3aa: CASREGLKPQHF; CDR3nt: TGTGCCAGCAGGGAGGGGTTGAAGCCCCAGCATTTT
v_gene: TRBV13; d_gene: TRBD2; abundance: -; j_gene: TRBJ2-5; CDR3aa: CASSLAASGHGETQYF; CDR3nt: TGTGCCAGCAGCTTAGCGGCTAGCGGTCATGGAGAGACCCAGTACTTC
v_gene: TRBV29-1; d_gene: -; abundance: -; j_gene: TRBJ2-7; CDR3aa: CSVLGRGTESYEQYF; CDR3nt: TGCAGCGTCTTGGGAAGGGGGACGGAAAGCTACGAGCAGTACTTC
v_gene: TRBV6-1; d_gene: -; abundance: -; j_gene: TRBJ1-2; CDR3aa: CGTWRNYGYTF; CDR3nt: TGTGGGACCTGGAGAAACTATGGCTACACCTTC
v_gene: TRBV19; d_gene: -; abundance: -; j_gene: TRBJ2-7; CDR3aa: CASSIRLGRYEQYF; CDR3nt: TGTGCCAGTAGTATACGGCTAGGACGCTACGAGCAGTACTTC
v_gene: TRBV2; d_gene: TRBD1; abundance: -; j_gene: TRBJ1-2; CDR3aa: CASSSQIQGIGYTF; CDR3nt: TGTGCCAGCAGTTCCCAGATACAGGGGATTGGCTACACCTTC
v_gene: TRBV4-1; d_gene: TRBD2; abundance: -; j_gene: TRBJ2-1; CDR3aa: CASSQQERGLAYNEQFF; CDR3nt: TGCGCCAGCAGCCAACAAGAACGGGGACTAGCGTACAATGAGCAGTTCTTC
v_gene: TRBV7-2; d_gene: -; abundance: -; j_gene: TRBJ1-1; CDR3aa: CASSLERNTEAFF; CDR3nt: TGTGCCAGCAGCTTAGAACGCAATACTGAAGCTTTCTTT
v_gene: TRBV15; d_gene: -; abundance: -; j_gene: TRBJ2-1; CDR3aa: CATSRDLTDNSYNEQFF; CDR3nt: TGTGCCACCAGCAGAGATTTGACAGATAACTCCTACAATGAGCAGTTCTTC
v_gene: TRBV28; d_gene: -; abundance: -; j_gene: TRBJ1-2; CDR3aa: CASSQGFYGYTF; CDR3nt: TGTGCCAGCTCCCAGGGGTTCTATGGCTACACCTTC
v_gene: TRBV10-3; d_gene: -; abundance: -; j_gene: TRBJ2-7; CDR3aa: CAISENLGEQYF; CDR3nt: TGTGCCATCAGTGAAAACCTAGGGGAGCAGTACTTC
v_gene: TRBV19; d_gene: -; abundance: -; j_gene: TRBJ2-1; CDR3aa: CASRKVRGGEQFF; CDR3nt: TGTGCCAGTAGGAAAGTGAGGGGCGGCGAGCAGTTCTTC
v_gene: TRBV18; d_gene: -; abundance: -; j_gene: TRBJ1-1; CDR3aa: CASSPTEPNTEAFF; CDR3nt: TGTGCCAGCTCACCTACCGAGCCGAACACTGAAGCTTTCTTT
v_gene: TRBV6-5; d_gene: -; abundance: -; j_gene: TRBJ2-3; CDR3aa: CASSYSPWRPDTQYF; CDR3nt: TGTGCCAGCAGTTACTCCCCCTGGCGCCCAGATACGCAGTATTTT
v_gene: TRBV12-2; d_gene: -; abundance: once; j_gene: TRBJ2-1; CDR3aa: CASRLIPWGGGNEQFF; CDR3nt: -
v_gene: TRBV21-1; d_gene: -; abundance: -; j_gene: TRBJ1-2; CDR3aa: CASSKVGPRGYGYTF; CDR3nt: TGTGCCAGCAGCAAAGTAGGGCCCCGGGGCTATGGCTACACCTTC
v_gene: TRBV5-1; d_gene: TRBD2; abundance: -; j_gene: TRBJ2-3; CDR3aa: CATSPGTSGTTDTQYF; CDR3nt: TGCGCCACTTCGCCCGGGACTAGCGGGACCACAGATACGCAGTATTTT
v_gene: TRBV7-2; d_gene: -; abundance: -; j_gene: TRBJ1-3; CDR3aa: CASSLPRLSGNTIYF; CDR3nt: TGTGCCAGCAGCCTCCCAAGGCTCTCTGGAAACACCATATATTTT
v_gene: TRBV6-4; d_gene: -; abundance: -; j_gene: TRBJ2-7; CDR3aa: CASSDGNSYEQYF; CDR3nt: TGTGCCAGCAGTGACGGAAACAGCTACGAGCAGTACTTC
v_gene: TRBV5-1; d_gene: TRBD1; abundance: -; j_gene: TRBJ1-4; CDR3aa: CASSSHQGAGEKLFF; CDR3nt: TGCGCCAGCAGCTCCCACCAGGGGGCTGGTGAAAAACTGTTTTTT
v_gene: TRBV12-5; d_gene: TRBD1; abundance: -; j_gene: TRBJ1-5; CDR3aa: CASGLVVRGYLQPQHF; CDR3nt: TGTGCTAGTGGTTTGGTTGTCAGGGGGTATCTCCAGCCCCAGCATTTT
v_gene: TRBV28; d_gene: TRBD1; abundance: -; j_gene: TRBJ1-1; CDR3aa: CASTIPGTGGRTEAFF; CDR3nt: TGTGCCAGCACCATACCTGGGACAGGGGGCAGGACTGAAGCTTTCTTT
v_gene: TRBV27; d_gene: -; abundance: -; j_gene: TRBJ1-1; CDR3aa: CATKTGGNTEAFF; CDR3nt: TGTGCCACAAAAACAGGTGGTAACACTGAAGCTTTCTTT
v_gene: TRBV29-1; d_gene: -; abundance: -; j_gene: TRBJ2-7; CDR3aa: CSVEEYYEQYF; CDR3nt: TGCAGCGTTGAAGAATATTACGAGCAGTACTTC
v_gene: TRBV5-1; d_gene: -; abundance: -; j_gene: TRBJ2-7; CDR3aa: CASSLGQSYEQYF; CDR3nt: TGCGCCAGCAGCTTGGGGCAGTCCTACGAGCAGTACTTC
v_gene: TRBV2; d_gene: -; abundance: few; j_gene: TRBJ1-1; CDR3aa: CASSEGTAWDEAFF; CDR3nt: TGTGCCAGCAGTGAAGGGACAGCCTGGGATGAAGCTTTCTTT
v_gene: TRBV5-1; d_gene: TRBD1; abundance: once; j_gene: TRBJ1-2; CDR3aa: CASSSGTGSVSNYGYTF; CDR3nt: TGCGCCAGCAGTTCCGGGACAGGCAGCGTATCTAACTATGGCTACACCTTC
v_gene: TRBV9; d_gene: TRBD1; abundance: -; j_gene: TRBJ2-7; CDR3aa: CASSVAGTGAYEQYF; CDR3nt: TGTGCCAGCAGCGTGGCCGGGACAGGAGCCTACGAGCAGTACTTC
v_gene: TRBV4-1; d_gene: TRBD2; abundance: -; j_gene: TRBJ2-2; CDR3aa: CASKRSGSAGELFF; CDR3nt: TGCGCCAGCAAACGGAGCGGGAGTGCCGGGGAGCTGTTTTTT
v_gene: TRBV27; d_gene: TRBD2; abundance: -; j_gene: TRBJ2-1; CDR3aa: CASSLFSLLGTSGSNEQFF; CDR3nt: TGTGCCAGCAGTTTATTCTCCCTTCTCGGGACTAGCGGGAGCAATGAGCAGTTCTTC
v_gene: TRBV5-5; d_gene: -; abundance: -; j_gene: TRBJ2-1; CDR3aa: CASSLFSREPYNEQFF; CDR3nt: TGTGCCAGCAGCTTGTTTTCGAGGGAACCCTACAATGAGCAGTTCTTC
v_gene: TRBV6-5; d_gene: -; abundance: once; j_gene: TRBJ1-1; CDR3aa: CASSSRGRWLEAFF; CDR3nt: TGTGCCAGCAGTTCAAGGGGACGGTGGCTTGAAGCTTTCTTT
v_gene: TRBV28; d_gene: -; abundance: -; j_gene: TRBJ2-7; CDR3aa: CASSLRGAPYEQYF; CDR3nt: TGTGCCAGCAGCCTACGGGGGGCTCCCTACGAGCAGTACTTC
v_gene: TRBV10-3; d_gene: -; abundance: -; j_gene: TRBJ2-6; CDR3aa: CAINPGANVLTF; CDR3nt: TGTGCCATCAATCCTGGGGCCAACGTCCTGACTTTC
v_gene: TRBV11-1; d_gene: TRBD2; abundance: -; j_gene: TRBJ2-3; CDR3aa: CASSLGRASSGPDTQYF; CDR3nt: TGTGCCAGCAGCTTAGGACGGGCCTCTAGCGGTCCAGATACGCAGTATTTT
v_gene: TRBV30; d_gene: TRBD1; abundance: -; j_gene: TRBJ2-7; CDR3aa: CAWSLSDRDHEQYF; CDR3nt: TGTGCCTGGAGTCTCTCGGACAGGGACCACGAGCAGTACTTC
v_gene: TRBV6-5; d_gene: TRBD1; abundance: -; j_gene: TRBJ2-7; CDR3aa: CASSSPDRNAEQYF; CDR3nt: TGTGCCAGCAGTTCCCCGGACAGGAACGCCGAGCAGTACTTC
v_gene: TRBV2; d_gene: -; abundance: -; j_gene: TRBJ1-4; CDR3aa: CASRPEPGSGGKLFF; CDR3nt: TGTGCCAGCAGACCTGAGCCAGGTTCTGGGGGAAAACTGTTTTTT
v_gene: TRBV2; d_gene: -; abundance: few; j_gene: TRBJ1-5; CDR3aa: CASSRGGIQPQHF; CDR3nt: TGTGCCAGCTCTAGAGGGGGTATACAGCCCCAGCATTTT
v_gene: TRBV28; d_gene: -; abundance: -; j_gene: TRBJ1-2; CDR3aa: CASSLAASLGYTF; CDR3nt: TGTGCCAGCAGTTTGGCCGCAAGTCTTGGCTACACCTTC
v_gene: TRBV28; d_gene: TRBD1; abundance: -; j_gene: TRBJ1-5; CDR3aa: CASSPYRDRGNQPQHF; CDR3nt: TGTGCCAGCAGTCCTTATCGGGACAGGGGCAATCAGCCCCAGCATTTT
v_gene: TRBV30; d_gene: -; abundance: -; j_gene: TRBJ1-1; CDR3aa: CAWSVLRNTEAFF; CDR3nt: TGTGCCTGGAGTGTACTAAGGAACACTGAAGCTTTCTTT
v_gene: TRBV19; d_gene: -; abundance: -; j_gene: TRBJ1-2; CDR3aa: CASSGEIGYTF; CDR3nt: TGTGCCAGTAGTGGGGAGATTGGCTACACCTTC
v_gene: TRBV2; d_gene: -; abundance: -; j_gene: TRBJ1-2; CDR3aa: CASSETLQDGYTF; CDR3nt: TGTGCCAGCAGTGAAACATTACAGGATGGCTACACCTTC
v_gene: TRBV5-6; d_gene: -; abundance: -; j_gene: TRBJ1-1; CDR3aa: CASSLDDGKAFF; CDR3nt: TGTGCCAGCAGCTTGGATGACGGCAAAGCTTTCTTT